A selection of T cell receptor beta chains follows, all from one sample in a study of T cells in Graves' hyperthyroidism and ophthalmopathy. TCRdb reanalysed the multiplex PCR reads using MiXCR and keeps one entry per CDR3 protein. The top ten hold about 35% of the sample, which has hundreds of thousands of distinct CDR3 sequences, around 21% seen once. Sequencing used blood. Receptors originate from a man younger than 40 with Graves' ophthalmopathy. The CDR3 runs from the conserved cysteine through the conserved F or W. D genes are given only for firm matches. Part of the rows lack a size; the others show once, few, many or a class for expanded clones.

j_call clone_size d_call v_call cdr3_nt cdr3_aa
TRBJ2-1 many - TRBV27 TGTGCCAGCGGCCTCCCCAATGAGCAGTTCTTC CASGLPNEQFF
TRBJ2-4 few - TRBV28 TGTGCCAGCAGTTTCGGGGGAGCCAAAAACATTCAGTACTTC CASSFGGAKNIQYF
TRBJ2-1 - - TRBV19 TGTGCCAGTAGTAGGGGGGAGAGCTACAATGAGCAGTTCTTC CASSRGESYNEQFF
TRBJ2-7 few - TRBV10-3 TGTGCCAACGGACTGGGACCCTACGAGCAGTACTTC CANGLGPYEQYF
TRBJ2-5 - TRBD2 TRBV29-1 TGCAGCGTCCAGTCCCGGGACGTGGGACTAGCGGGAAGCGAGACCCAGTACTTC CSVQSRDVGLAGSETQYF
TRBJ2-1 many TRBD2 TRBV7-9 TGTGCCAGCAGCTTAGTTAGCGGGAGTCGGAATGAGCAGTTCTTC CASSLVSGSRNEQFF
TRBJ2-7 - TRBD1 TRBV13 TGTGCCAGCAGCTTCATACAGGGGGTGTACTACGAGCAGTACTTC CASSFIQGVYYEQYF
TRBJ1-2 few TRBD1 TRBV7-8 TGTGCCAGCAGCACAAGACAGGGCTATGGCTACACCTTC CASSTRQGYGYTF
TRBJ2-3 once TRBD2 TRBV6-1 TGTGCCAGCAGCAGAACTAGCGGATGGACAGATACGCAGTATTTT CASSRTSGWTDTQYF
TRBJ2-3 - TRBD2 TRBV19 TGTGCCAGTAGTATATGGGCTAGCGGGAGGAGAGATACGCAGTATTTT CASSIWASGRRDTQYF
TRBJ2-3 few TRBD1 TRBV11-2 TGTGCCAGCAGCCCTCGGGACAGGGGGCAAAGAGATACGCAGTATTTT CASSPRDRGQRDTQYF
TRBJ2-3 many TRBD2 TRBV28 TGTGCCAGCAGTCCCAAACTAGCGGGACACGCAGATACGCAGTATTTT CASSPKLAGHADTQYF
TRBJ2-7 - TRBD2 TRBV4-2 TGTGCCAGCAGCCAGGAGACTAGCGGTTACGAGCAGTACTTC CASSQETSGYEQYF
TRBJ2-7 many TRBD1 TRBV28 TGTGCCAGCAGTTTGCGGACAGGGGAAACCTACGAGCAGTACTTC CASSLRTGETYEQYF
TRBJ2-3 many - TRBV11-3 TGTGCCAGCAGCTTGGGGCAGCCCGCAGATACGCAGTATTTT CASSLGQPADTQYF
TRBJ2-3 many - TRBV7-2 TGTGCCAGCACTACCGGGACACGCACAGATACGCAGTATTTT CASTTGTRTDTQYF